The rows below give T cell receptor beta chains drawn from one sample of a study of early T cells in non-severe SARS-CoV-2 infection. TCRdb ran MiXCR on the 5' RACE reads and lists one entry per CDR3 protein. The sample contains more than 80,000 distinct CDR3 sequences, roughly 17% of which appear only once. The sample was whole blood. The receptors derive from an adult who was a healthcare worker with PCR-confirmed SARS-CoV-2 infection or an uninfected control (not recorded which). The CDR3 runs from the conserved cysteine through the conserved F or W. A D gene is named only where the DNA matches it firmly. Rows may omit the clone size; those that give it use once, few, many or a size class.

J gene	D gene	V gene	clone size	CDR3 DNA	CDR3 protein
TRBJ1-1	NA	TRBV5-6	few	TGTGCCAGCAGCCCAGGTGCAGATCCCTATGAAGCTTTCTTT	CASSPGADPYEAFF
TRBJ1-5	NA	TRBV19	NA	TGTGCCAGTACCATCGATCGCTGGTCGGATAATAGCAATCAGCCCCAGCATTTT	CASTIDRWSDNSNQPQHF
TRBJ2-3	TRBD2	TRBV7-2	few	TGTGCCAGCAGTCTTCGGCTAGCGGGGGAACCTGGGGATACGCAGTATTTT	CASSLRLAGEPGDTQYF
TRBJ1-5	NA	TRBV28	NA	TGTGCCAGCAGTCCGAGAACAGGGTTGGGCAATCAGCCCCAGCATTTT	CASSPRTGLGNQPQHF
TRBJ2-5	NA	TRBV28	NA	TGTGCCAGCCAGTCATTGGGGCGGAAGCAAGAGACCCAGTACTTC	CASQSLGRKQETQYF
TRBJ1-6	TRBD1	TRBV5-1	many	TGCGCCAGCAGCTTGAGTATGAGGACAGGGAAAGGGTCACCCCTCCACTTT	CASSLSMRTGKGSPLHF
TRBJ1-1	NA	TRBV7-2	few	TGTGCCAGCAGCCTGGGACTTAGTAACACTGAAGCTTTCTTT	CASSLGLSNTEAFF
TRBJ1-1	TRBD1	TRBV27	few	TGTGCCAGCAGTATGACAGGGACGAACACTGAAGCTTTCTTT	CASSMTGTNTEAFF
TRBJ1-2	NA	TRBV24-1	few	TGTGCCACCAGTGAGGGGACCGAGAATGGCTACACCTTC	CATSEGTENGYTF
TRBJ2-7	TRBD1	TRBV5-1	NA	TGCGCCAGCAGCGCGGACAGGACCTACGAGCAGTACTTC	CASSADRTYEQYF
TRBJ2-7	NA	TRBV15	NA	TGTGCCACCAGCGGCCAGGGTATGGGGACCAGTTACGAGCAGTACTTC	CATSGQGMGTSYEQYF
TRBJ2-2	TRBD1	TRBV10-3	few	TGTGCCATCAGGACAGGGGGCCCCGGGGAGCTGTTTTTT	CAIRTGGPGELFF
TRBJ2-2	NA	TRBV7-2	NA	TGTGCCAGCAGCCAAACTTTTAGCGGGAACACCGGGGAGCTGTTTTTT	CASSQTFSGNTGELFF
TRBJ2-3	TRBD2	TRBV3-1	NA	TGTGCCAGCAGCTTCCGGCCGGGGACTAGCGGGAGGGCCAGTCATTACCACTCCGATACGCAGTATTTT	CASSFRPGTSGRASHYHSDTQYF
TRBJ2-1	NA	TRBV5-1	NA	TGCGCCAGCAGCTTGGAACCAGCCCTCCACAATGAGCAGTTCTTC	CASSLEPALHNEQFF
TRBJ2-3	NA	TRBV7-2	NA	TGTGCCAGCAGCTTAATTAGGGCAGATACGCAGTATTTT	CASSLIRADTQYF
TRBJ1-5	NA	TRBV27	NA	TGTGCCAGTAACCCCCGGAGGGAGGACAATCAGCCCCAGCATTTT	CASNPRREDNQPQHF